A single T cell receptor (beta chain) is shown here with its context. In the original processing: Using reference gene primer amplification, nucleated cell counts were estimated. Repertoires were generated with immunoSEQ multiplex PCR, while TCRdb's copy carries only in-frame clones and drops some. V and J calls plus clone size are reproduced from that table; the DNA served to infer D and trimming. The sample holds 100,000 or so clones; less than 90% are singletons and the top ten take around 2%. These data belong to a study of blood T cell repertoires in COVID-19. The wider study: Donors in the United States, Italy and Spain gave samples during acute or convalescent COVID-19.

V gave up 1 base and J gave up 7 bases; unmatched junction bases: 5. CDR1 and CDR2 (germline): SGHNT, YYREEE (reference sequence). The CDR3 extends over 15 amino acids. This TCR derives from a man between 65 and 80 years old with active or convalescent COVID-19. This chain connects TRBV5-4 to TRBJ1-2, with 12 positions matching TRBD1. The sequencing sample was made of peripheral blood. CDR3 sequence: CASSLPGTGGTGYTF. CDR3 nucleotide sequence: TGTGCCAGCAGCTTGCCAGGGACAGGGGGCACTGGCTACACCTTC.